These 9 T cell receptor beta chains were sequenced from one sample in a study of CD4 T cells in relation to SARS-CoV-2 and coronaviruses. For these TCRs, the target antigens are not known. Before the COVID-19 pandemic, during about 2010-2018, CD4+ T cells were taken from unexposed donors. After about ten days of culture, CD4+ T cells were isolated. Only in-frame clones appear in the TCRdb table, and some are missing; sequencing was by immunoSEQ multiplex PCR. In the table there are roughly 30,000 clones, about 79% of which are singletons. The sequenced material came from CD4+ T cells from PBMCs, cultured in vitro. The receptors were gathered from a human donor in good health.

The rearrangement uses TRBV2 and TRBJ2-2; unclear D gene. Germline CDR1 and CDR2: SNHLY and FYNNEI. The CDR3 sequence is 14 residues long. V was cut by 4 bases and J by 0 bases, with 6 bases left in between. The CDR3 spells CASSVASNTGELFF. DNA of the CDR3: TGTGCCAGCAGTGTCGCCTCGAACACCGGGGAGCTGTTTTTT.

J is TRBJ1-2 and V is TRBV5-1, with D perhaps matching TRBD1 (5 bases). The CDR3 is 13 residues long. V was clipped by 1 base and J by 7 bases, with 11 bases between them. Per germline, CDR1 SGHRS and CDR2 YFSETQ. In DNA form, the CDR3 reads TGCGCCAGCAGCTTGAATGGGGGTGGTGGCTACACCTTC. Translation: CASSLNGGGGYTF.

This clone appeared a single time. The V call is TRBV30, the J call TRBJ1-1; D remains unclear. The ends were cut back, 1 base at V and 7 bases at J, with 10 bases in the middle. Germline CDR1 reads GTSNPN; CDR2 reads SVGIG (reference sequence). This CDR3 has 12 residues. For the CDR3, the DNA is TGTGCCTGGAGTGCGGGCGGCTATGAAGCTTTCTTT. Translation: CAWSAGGYEAFF.

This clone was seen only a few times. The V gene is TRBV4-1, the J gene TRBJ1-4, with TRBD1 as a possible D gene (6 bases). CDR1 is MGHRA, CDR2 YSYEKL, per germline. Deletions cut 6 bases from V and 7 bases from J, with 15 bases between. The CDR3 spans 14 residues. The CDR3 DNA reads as TGCGCCAGCAGGTACACAGGGCGAAGTGAAAAACTGTTTTTT. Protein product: CASRYTGRSEKLFF.

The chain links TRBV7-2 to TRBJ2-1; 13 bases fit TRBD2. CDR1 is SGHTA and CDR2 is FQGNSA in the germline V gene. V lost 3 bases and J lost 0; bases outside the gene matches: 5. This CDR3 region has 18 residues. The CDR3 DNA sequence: TGTGCCAGCAGCTTTAGGACTAGCGGGGGACACTCCTACAATGAGCAGTTCTTC. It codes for CASSFRTSGGHSYNEQFF.

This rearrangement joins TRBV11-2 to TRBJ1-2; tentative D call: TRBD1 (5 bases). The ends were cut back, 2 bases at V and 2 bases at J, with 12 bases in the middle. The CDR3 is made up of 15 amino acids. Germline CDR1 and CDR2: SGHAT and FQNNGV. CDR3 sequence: CASSLLRGGNYGYTF. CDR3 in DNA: TGTGCCAGCAGCTTACTACGGGGGGGGAACTATGGCTACACCTTC.

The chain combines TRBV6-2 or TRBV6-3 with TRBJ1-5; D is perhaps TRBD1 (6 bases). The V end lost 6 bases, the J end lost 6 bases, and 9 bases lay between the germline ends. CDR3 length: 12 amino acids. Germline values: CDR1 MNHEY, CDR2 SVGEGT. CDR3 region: CASSHRVQPQHF. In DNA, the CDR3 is TGTGCCAGCAGCCACAGGGTTCAGCCCCAGCATTTT.

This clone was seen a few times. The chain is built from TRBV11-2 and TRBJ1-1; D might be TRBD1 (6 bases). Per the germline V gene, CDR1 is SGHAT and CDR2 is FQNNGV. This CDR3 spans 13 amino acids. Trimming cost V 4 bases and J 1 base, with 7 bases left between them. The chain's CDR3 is CASSSDRNTEAFF. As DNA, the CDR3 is TGTGCCAGCAGCTCGGACAGGAACACTGAAGCTTTCTTT.

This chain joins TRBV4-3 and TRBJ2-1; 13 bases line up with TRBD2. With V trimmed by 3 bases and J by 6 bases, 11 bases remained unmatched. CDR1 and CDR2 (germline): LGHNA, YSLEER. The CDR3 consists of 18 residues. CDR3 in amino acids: CASSQEVLTSGRANEQFF. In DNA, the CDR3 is TGCGCCAGCAGCCAGGAAGTCCTCACTAGCGGGAGGGCCAATGAGCAGTTCTTC.